Shown below are 32 T cell receptor beta chains from a single sample sequenced in a study of OX40 agonist ivuxolimab in advanced cancers. TCRdb's table, derived via immunoSEQ multiplex PCR, lists solely in-frame clones and lacks some. The data show roughly 15,000 clones, 80% to 85% seen once. Sequenced here: CD4+ or CD8+ T cells sorted from blood, sampled in a trial of the OX40 agonist ivuxolimab. The receptors were gathered from an adult with an advanced solid tumor such as melanoma, head and neck, liver or kidney cancer.

The chain combines TRBV5-1 with TRBJ2-5; 8 bases are shared with TRBD2. The DNA end favors TRBJ2-7, so the J call may be wrong. Germline CDR1 reads SGHRS; CDR2 reads YFSETQ. This CDR3 contains 15 residues. The CDR3 is CASSLRGGGTYEQYF. As DNA, the CDR3 is TGCGCCAGCAGCTTGAGAGGCGGGGGGACCTACGAGCAGTACTTC.

The chain recombines TRBV9 with TRBJ1-5, with 12 bases identical to TRBD1. J gave up 11 bases and V 4 bases, and 7 bases lay outside the gene matches. Germline loops: CDR1 SGDLS, CDR2 YYNGEE. This CDR3 is 14 amino acids long. The CDR3 nucleotides read TGTGCCAGCAGCCCCGGGACAGGGGGCAAATCCCAGCATTTT. This translates into CASSPGTGGKSQHF.

The chain uses TRBV11-2 and TRBJ2-1; D is undetermined. V dropped 4 bases and J dropped 3 bases, with 7 bases sitting between them. The CDR3 is made up of 13 amino acids. The germline CDR1 and CDR2 sequences are SGHAT and FQNNGV. CDR3 coding DNA: TGTGCCAGCAGCTCACCTAACTACAATGAGCAGTTCTTC. Its translation is CASSSPNYNEQFF. The variable domain in full, with the rest retrieved from reference TRBV11-2 and TRBJ2-1, is EAGVAQSPRYKIIEKRQSVAFWCNPISGHATLYWYQQILGQGPKLLIQFQNNGVVDDSQLPKDRFSAERLKGVDSTLKIQPAKLEDSAVYLCASSSPNYNEQFFGPGTRLTVL.

V and J are TRBV9 and TRBJ2-2; D remains ambiguous. Trimming took 3 bases from V and 1 from J, leaving 13 bases between them. Germline CDR1 is SGDLS and CDR2 is YYNGEE. The CDR3 has 16 amino acids. The DNA for the CDR3 is TGTGCCAGCAGCGGGAGACATCTCCAGAACACCGGGGAGCTGTTTTTT. Residues: CASSGRHLQNTGELFF.

The rearrangement links TRBV6-5 to TRBJ2-2; D gene ambiguous. V was shortened by 2 bases and J by 2 bases, with 12 bases between the two germline ends. Germline values: CDR1 MNHEY, CDR2 SVGAGI. This CDR3 is 16 amino acids long. Here the CDR3 reads CASSYVIGSNTGELFF. In DNA, the CDR3 is TGTGCCAGCAGTTACGTTATCGGGTCTAACACCGGGGAGCTGTTTTTT.

This clone occurred once. The rearrangement joins TRBV5-6 to TRBJ2-2; no reliable D call. V dropped 3 bases and J dropped 10 bases, with 13 bases sitting between them. The CDR3 runs 13 residues. Germline loops: CDR1 SGHDT, CDR2 YYEEEE. CDR3 region: CASSWPHDEELFF. CDR3 sequence (DNA): TGTGCCAGCAGCTGGCCCCACGACGAGGAGCTGTTTTTT.

This chain links TRBV7-9 with TRBJ2-7, with D tentatively TRBD2 (5 bases). This CDR3 spans 18 amino acids. CDR1 is SEHNR, CDR2 FQNEAQ, per germline (reference sequence). Trimming cost V 3 bases and J 6 bases, with 27 bases left between them. The CDR3, as DNA: TGTGCCAGCAGCTTTCCCACAAGGGCCCTCCCGGGGATCGGCGAGCAGTACTTC. Translating it yields CASSFPTRALPGIGEQYF.

This clone was picked up a small number of times. This chain connects TRBV30 to TRBJ2-7; a weak D match, TRBD2 (5 bases). In germline, CDR1 is GTSNPN, CDR2 SVGIG (reference sequence). The CDR3 is made up of 13 amino acids. Trimming took 5 bases from V and 3 from J, leaving 14 bases between them. CDR3 sequence reads: CAWGIQTNYEQYF. CDR3 bases: TGTGCCTGGGGGATACAGACTAACTACGAGCAGTACTTC.

The chain is built from TRBV27 and TRBJ2-5, with no clear D. V lost 6 bases, J lost 4 bases, and 15 bases lay in between. Germline V gives CDR1 MNHEY, CDR2 SMNVEV (reference sequence). The CDR3 totals 14 residues. CDR3: CASSPRPKRETQYF. In DNA form, the CDR3 reads TGTGCCAGCAGCCCCCGACCAAAACGAGAGACCCAGTACTTC.

The chain recombines TRBV4-1 with TRBJ1-5; 8 bases map to TRBD1. Germline V gene data show CDR1 as MGHRA and CDR2 as YSYEKL. The CDR3 sequence is 18 residues long. The ends lost 1 base at V and 1 base at J; junction bases unmatched: 9. The CDR3 loop is CASSQAGTGVLSNQPQHF. The CDR3 region has the DNA TGCGCCAGCAGCCAAGCCGGGACAGGTGTTTTGAGCAATCAGCCCCAGCATTTT.

The chain carries TRBV4-1 and TRBJ2-7, with 10 bases aligning to TRBD2. Trimming took 5 bases from V and 4 from J; bases not matched to a gene: 8. The CDR3 length is 15 residues. Per germline, CDR1 MGHRA and CDR2 YSYEKL. The CDR3 here is CASSSAASGSYEQYF. The CDR3 DNA sequence: TGCGCCAGCAGCAGCGCGGCTAGCGGGAGTTACGAGCAGTACTTC.

The genes are TRBV7-2 and TRBJ2-7, with D hard to call. Germline CDR1 reads SGHTA; CDR2 reads FQGNSA. The length of the CDR3 is 15 residues. V lost 4 bases, J lost 0 bases, and 13 bases lay in between. Here the CDR3 DNA reads TGTGCCAGCAGCTACCTTTCGGGCCTCTCCTACGAGCAGTACTTC. It encodes CASSYLSGLSYEQYF.

This chain connects TRBV13 to TRBJ2-5; the D gene is possibly TRBD1 (5 bases). The CDR3 sequence is 14 residues long. V shed 4 bases and J shed 5 bases, with 14 bases lying between them. Germline assignment: CDR1 PRHDT and CDR2 FYEKMQ (reference sequence). CDR3 region: CASSSSRVWETQYF. The DNA of the CDR3 is TGTGCCAGCAGCTCCTCCAGGGTTTGGGAGACCCAGTACTTC. The complete variable domain, with remaining parts taken from reference TRBV13 and TRBJ2-5, reads AAGVIQSPRHLIKEKRETATLKCYPIPRHDTVYWYQQGPGQDPQFLISFYEKMQSDKGSIPDRFSAQQFSDYHSELNMSSLELGDSALYFCASSSSRVWETQYFGPGTRLLVL.

The chain is built from TRBV7-2 and TRBJ2-4, with 7 bases aligning to TRBD1. In germline, CDR1 is SGHTA, CDR2 FQGNSA. The CDR3 loop spans 15 amino acids. V lost 0 bases and J lost 3; bases outside the gene matches: 2. This chain's CDR3 is CASSLAPGGKNIQYF. The CDR3 nucleotides are TGTGCCAGCAGCTTAGCCCCAGGGGGCAAAAACATTCAGTACTTC.

The chain couples TRBV29-1 to TRBJ1-2; a weak D match, TRBD1 (5 bases). Trimming cost V 6 bases and J 6 bases, with 14 bases left between them. The CDR3 extends over 12 amino acids. Germline CDR1 and CDR2: SQVTM and ANQGSEA. This chain's CDR3 is CSVPWGGHGYTF. The CDR3 coding sequence is TGCAGCGTCCCCTGGGGGGGACATGGCTACACCTTC.

CDR3 residues: CASSSGAENTIYF. Written as DNA, the CDR3 is TGTGCCAGCAGCTCCGGGGCGGAAAACACCATATATTTT. The chain combines TRBV7-7 with TRBJ1-3, with D maybe TRBD1 (5 bases). CDR1 is SSHAT and CDR2 is FNYEAQ in the germline V gene (reference sequence). The V end was cut by 4 bases, the J end by 6 bases, with 10 bases between. This CDR3 has 13 amino acids.

The CDR3 loop reads CASRPTMNTEAFF. DNA of the CDR3: TGTGCCAGCAGACCCACTATGAACACTGAAGCTTTCTTT. The V and J genes are TRBV11-2 and TRBJ1-1, with D unresolved. Per the germline V gene, CDR1 is SGHAT and CDR2 is FQNNGV. The CDR3 covers 13 residues. With 6 bases removed from V and 0 bases from J, the gap between germline ends came to 8 bases.

The chain uses TRBV7-8 and TRBJ2-7; TRBD1 might be the D (7 bases). The V end was cut by 5 bases, the J end by 3 bases, with 14 bases between. Germline V gives CDR1 SGHVS, CDR2 FQNEAQ. This CDR3 is built from 14 residues. The CDR3 region is CASSKEGQSYEQYF. CDR3 DNA sequence: TGTGCCAGCAGCAAGGAGGGACAGAGCTACGAGCAGTACTTC.

This chain uses TRBV2 with TRBJ2-7; D assignment may be TRBD1 or TRBD2 (5 bases each). Trimming took 4 bases from V and 6 from J, leaving 16 bases between them. The CDR3 has 14 residues. Germline assignment: CDR1 SNHLY and CDR2 FYNNEI. For the CDR3, the DNA is TGTGCCAGCAGTGGGAAGGGACCGGGAAGCGAGCAGTACTTC. It specifies CASSGKGPGSEQYF.

This chain links TRBV4-3 with TRBJ2-3, with a possible D match to TRBD2 (5 bases). The CDR3 contains 16 residues. V shed 0 bases and J shed 4 bases, with 14 bases lying between them. Looked up from germline, CDR1 is LGHNA and CDR2 is YSLEER. CDR3 nucleotides: TGCGCCAGCAGCCAAGATCCGGACTCAAGTTCAGATACGCAGTATTTT. Protein sequence: CASSQDPDSSSDTQYF.

This clone was observed a few times. This chain uses TRBV15 with TRBJ2-2, with 11 bases fitting TRBD2. The V segment lost 1 base and the J segment 7 bases; nucleotides outside the gene matches: 5. The CDR3 is made up of 16 amino acids. Per the germline V gene, CDR1 is LNHNV and CDR2 is YYDKDF (reference sequence). CDR3 in DNA: TGTGCCACCAGCAGAGTCAAACTAGCGGGAGTCGGGGAGCTGTTTTTT. It is translated as CATSRVKLAGVGELFF.

V usage is TRBV5-5 and J usage is TRBJ1-3, with TRBD1 as a possible D gene (6 bases). Germline loops: CDR1 SGHKS, CDR2 YYEKEE (reference sequence). This CDR3 spans 15 amino acids. V lost 4 bases, J lost 2 bases, and 13 bases lay in between. In DNA, the CDR3 is TGTGCCAGCAGCCGGGCTTCAGGGGCTGGAAACACCATATATTTT. This sequence encodes CASSRASGAGNTIYF. Full variable domain (missing parts from reference TRBV5-5 and TRBJ1-3): DAGVTQSPTHLIKTRGQQVTLRCSPISGHKSVSWYQQVLGQGPQFIFQYYEKEERGRGNFPDRFSARQFPNYSSELNVNALLLGDSALYLCASSRASGAGNTIYFGEGSWLTVV.

The chain is built from TRBV9 and TRBJ2-1; D tentatively fits TRBD1 or TRBD2 (5 bases each). In germline, CDR1 is SGDLS, CDR2 YYNGEE. Trimming pared 3 bases from V and 5 bases from J, leaving 18 bases between. This CDR3 is 16 amino acids long. The DNA for the CDR3 is TGTGCCAGCAGCGCCTACGGGACCCCGGATCACAATGAGCAGTTCTTC. This encodes CASSAYGTPDHNEQFF.

The chain carries TRBV11-2 and TRBJ2-1, with D unclear. V was pared by 3 bases and J by 6 bases, with 6 bases between. The CDR3 spans 12 residues. CDR1 SGHAT and CDR2 FQNNGV come from the germline V gene. The CDR3 bases are TGTGCCAGCAGCTTTGGGCTCAATGAGCAGTTCTTC. It translates to CASSFGLNEQFF.

The J gene is TRBJ2-1, the V gene TRBV7-3; D not resolved. The ends were cut back, 6 bases at V and 1 base at J, with 10 bases in the middle. The CDR3 runs to 14 residues. Germline CDR1 SGHTA, CDR2 FQGTGA. CDR3 protein: CASSQSASYNEQFF. As DNA, the CDR3 is TGTGCCAGCAGTCAATCGGCGTCCTACAATGAGCAGTTCTTC.

CDR3 sequence reads: CASSFGQGTDNEQFF. The CDR3 DNA follows: TGTGCCAGTAGTTTCGGACAGGGAACGGACAATGAGCAGTTCTTC. The gene calls are TRBV19 and TRBJ2-1, with 8 bases lining up with TRBD1. The CDR3 extends over 15 amino acids. CDR1 is LNHDA, CDR2 SQIVND, per germline (reference sequence). Trimming removed 5 bases from V and 5 bases from J; junction bases left unmatched: 8.

Remarks on this clone: This is likely an artifact of a read error, given a far larger clone one base away. In the same sample, other DNA sequences code for this CDR3. The rearrangement uses TRBV4-1 and TRBJ2-1; D might be TRBD2 (5 bases). V lost 1 base and J 1 base, leaving 8 bases between the germline ends. CDR3 length: 15 residues. Per germline, CDR1 MGHRA and CDR2 YSYEKL. CDR3 region: CASSQGAESYNEQFF. DNA of the CDR3: TGCGCCAGCAGCCAAGGAGCGGAGTCCTACAATGAGCAGTTCTTC.

This chain connects TRBV10-3 to TRBJ2-3; 7 nucleotides agree with TRBD1. Germline-derived CDR1 and CDR2 are ENHRY and SYGVKD. With V trimmed by 6 bases and J by 3 bases, 6 bases remained unmatched. There are 14 residues in the CDR3. CDR3 in amino acids: CAISAGTETDTQYF. CDR3 nucleotide sequence: TGTGCCATCAGCGCCGGGACAGAGACAGATACGCAGTATTTT.

The CDR3 reads CASSREWAYNEQFF. The CDR3 DNA reads TGCGCCAGCAGCCGAGAATGGGCCTACAATGAGCAGTTCTTC. V usage is TRBV4-3 and J usage is TRBJ2-1, with D unresolved. The germline gives CDR1 LGHNA, CDR2 YSLEER. Deletions cut 4 bases from V and 2 bases from J, with 9 bases between. The CDR3 totals 14 residues.

This clone was seen a single time. The chain has TRBV25-1 and TRBJ2-7; no clear D gene. Germline CDR1 is MGHDK and CDR2 is SYGVNS. This CDR3 has 13 residues. Trimming cost V 1 base and J 0 bases, with 4 bases left between them. The CDR3, as DNA: TGTGCCAGCAGTGAATCTCTCTCCTACGAGCAGTACTTC. It specifies CASSESLSYEQYF.

This sequence joins TRBV6-5 and TRBJ1-1; 9 bases line up with TRBD1. Germline lookup yields CDR1 MNHEY and CDR2 SVGAGI. This CDR3 has 15 amino acids. Trimming cost V 0 bases and J 1 base; bases outside gene matches: 0. The CDR3 sequence is CASSYSDRGNTEAFF. CDR3 coding DNA: TGTGCCAGCAGTTACTCGGACAGGGGGAACACTGAAGCTTTCTTT.

V is TRBV10-1 and J is TRBJ2-7; D might be TRBD2 (5 bases). The germline gives CDR1 WNHNN, CDR2 SYGVQD (reference sequence). V was shortened by 0 bases and J by 9 bases, with 12 bases between the two germline ends. The CDR3 has 13 residues. CDR3 sequence reads: CASSESESGGQYF. As DNA, the CDR3 is TGCGCCAGCAGTGAGTCGGAGTCTGGAGGGCAGTACTTC.